This section outlines one T cell receptor beta chain sequence together with its context. The target of this receptor is not known. No base quality values were provided; no much bigger clone lies one nucleotide off. The data originate from a study of cytomegalovirus exposure and HLA in healthy donors (dated by TCRdb to about 2017). Context from the whole study: An earlier analysis of 587 of the donors reported under 300 Gb of sequence data and 100 million to 120 million unique TCR beta sequences obtained from some 170 million T cells. Rather than drawing on any new phenotypic data, the later analysis identified candidate immune exposures from TCR beta sequences and the way those sequences occurred across donors. An earlier analysis of 587 of the donors applied high-throughput TCR beta sequencing to assess whether each TCR beta V gene segment acted as functional or pseudogenic. High-throughput TCR immunosequencing, statistical association of individual TCRs with disease status, and machine learning were combined to predict cytomegalovirus infection status. HLA typing included class I and class II loci at four-digit resolution. The genetic ancestry cluster associated with self-reported Caucasian donors included about 81% of the 300 to 400 genotyped donors. Alongside the repertoire data, information on donor age, sex, ethnicity and CMV serostatus was compiled. A later genetic analysis used genome-wide SNP genotypes for about 60% of the roughly 700 donors, treating that subset as a discovery cohort. The study was designed to test whether signatures of past pathogen exposure could be identified by cataloging public T cell receptors. Among around 400 genotyped donors of the cohort, an average of approximately 240,000 unique TCR beta nucleotide sequences was sequenced per donor, of which roughly 17% were non-productive. Around 300 gigabases of sequencing data and roughly 90 million unique TCR sequences were included in an early release covering around 650 HLA-typed donors. All discovery cohort repertoires had been generated using a single sequencing platform. To study patterns of TCR occurrence, a later analysis re-analyzed previously published TCR beta repertoires from under 750 donors and added high-resolution HLA genotyping. Because of strong linkage in the cohort, 5 or 6 DR-DQ haplotypes were treated as single units for association and clustering. Typing coverage varied by locus: about 629-630 donors for A, B, C, DRB1 and DQB1; 522 for DQA1; about 600 for DPA1; about 450 for DPB1. In addition to the first cohort of around 670 subjects, a separate validation cohort of approximately 130 different subjects was used. Using immunosequencing, the study profiled T cell repertoires from roughly 650 subjects and related those repertoires to cytomegalovirus serostatus. Study-wide conclusions, independent of this receptor: Linkage disequilibrium might explain the correlated functional status among segregating V segments, but an unknown experimental factor could not be excluded. A group of highly shared sequence variants was considered likely to be a technical artifact of the sequencing pipeline. When HLA alleles, especially DR and DQ, strongly co-occurred, TCR associations were difficult to assign to individual alleles. Most TCR sequences were observed very rarely across donors, whereas some public TCRs were present in many individuals. About 17 rarely observed V segments, including chromosome 9 orphons, were excluded from the earlier analysis of several hundred of the donors because counts were too low. A later analysis found that TCR association rates varied across HLA loci, with DRB1 alleles showing the most associated TCRs and HLA-C alleles the fewest. In a later analysis, several top co-occurrence clusters were reported to appear linked to parvovirus B19, influenza, CMV and Epstein-Barr virus. In a later genetic analysis, a missense DCLRE1C variant was associated with V-gene and J-gene trimming of TCR beta chains, and the association was replicated in an independent cohort. A later genetic analysis reported fewer N-insertions in productive TCRs among donors in an Asian-associated ancestry cluster than the roughly 700-donor mean. In a later analysis, most CMV-associated TCR beta chains were found to appear HLA-restricted, with HLA associations seemingly driven largely by CMV exposure. A further reported finding was that TCR beta sequences accurately predicted the HLA-A and HLA-B alleles for most subjects in the first cohort. Because HLA typing was missing for some donors at each locus, association tests included only the typed subset. This cohort had only TCR beta chains sequenced, and the lack of alpha or paired-chain data limited which features could be detected. The classifier was reported to diagnose cytomegalovirus status with high specificity and sensitivity in both the original and validation cohorts. The authors suggested that the approach could potentially be generalized to other disease states and immunological phenotypes. Compared with equally common non-associated chains, HLA-associated TCR beta chains in a later analysis were more clonally expanded and had lower generation probabilities. Three of the identified cytomegalovirus-associated TCR beta chains were confirmed in vitro to be specific for cytomegalovirus antigens. Presence/absence analyses assumed roughly uniform sequencing depth across donors, an assumption that may not hold. The only immune exposure information available for the cohort was CMV serostatus. In a later analysis, some 17,000 TCR beta sequences were associated with specific HLA alleles at a false discovery rate of 0.05. In an earlier analysis of over 550 of the donors, most TCR beta V segments were observed in productive rearrangements about 90% or about 30% of the time, broadly matching IMGT annotations. The 87-base-pair reads could not distinguish some IMGT-functional V segments, including TRBV6-2 and TRBV6-3, so those segments were excluded. The study gave a list of 150 to 200 TCR beta chains associated with cytomegalovirus.

V loses 4 bases at its end and J loses 3 bases; junction bases beyond the gene matches: 6. Spanning cysteine to phenylalanine, the CDR3 consists of 15 amino acids. The DNA shown is the 45-base CDR3, in frame from base 1. Per the germline V gene, SGHDT is the CDR1 and YYEEEE is the CDR2. The receptor library was made with the immunoSEQ multiplex PCR assay. A mixture of 60 forward primers for TCR Vbeta segments and 13 reverse primers for TCR Jbeta segments was used in the multiplex PCR. The CDR3 region of rearranged TCR beta genes was amplified from genomic DNA with a multiplex PCR assay. Amplified TCR beta libraries were sequenced as 87-base-pair reads on the Illumina HiSeq System. The paper's processing steps were these. A later analysis tallied 70 million to 100 million unique TCR beta chains across the 700 or so repertoires, and approximately 12 million of those chains were shared by two or more donors. Raw reads were error-corrected and collapsed into unique sequences by a nearest-neighbor algorithm in which closely related sequences were merged to remove PCR and sequencing errors. To assign V, D and J gene segments, CDR3 sequences were aligned to IMGT reference sequences. For a sequence to be retained, a match of at least six nucleotides was required to both a V gene segment and a J gene segment. Rearrangements were called productive when the CDR3 lacked stop codons and stayed in frame with V and J; all others were non-productive. CDR3 was defined according to IMGT convention as the region running from the second conserved V-encoded cysteine to the conserved J-encoded phenylalanine. Sequences without an unambiguous match to a single V gene segment were excluded from the earlier analysis of 450 to 650 of the donors. In an earlier analysis of around 600 of the donors, V segments were called functional above 56.7% productive rearrangements and were called segregating when the between-donor standard deviation exceeded 5%. To diagnose cytomegalovirus status from the catalog of TCR beta chain sequences, a statistical classification framework was built. V and J gene assignment, in a later analysis, came from comparing TCR nucleotide sequences with IMGT/GENE-DB human TR gene sequences. Using the TCRdist pipeline, a later analysis assigned CDR3 sequences along with most-parsimonious VDJ recombination scenarios. In a later analysis, each TCR beta chain was defined by its CDR3 amino acid sequence together with its V-gene family, and reads without a unique V-gene family were excluded. As a way to deal with suspected cross-contamination and a sequencing artifact, a later analysis dropped nearly 600 nucleotide sequences that were highly shared and had low generation probability. A later analysis calculated a clonal expansion index for each public chain from normalized within-repertoire ranks of inferred template counts. In a later analysis, generation probabilities were computed using a VDJ recombination model fitted to out-of-frame rearrangements, and the results were checked against IGoR. In a later analysis, hypergeometric tests were used to score TCR-TCR, TCR-HLA and TCR-CMV co-occurrence, with a repertoire-size bias correction applied to TCR pairs. In a later analysis, false discovery rates were estimated by permuting HLA or CMV assignments 20 times. In a later analysis, co-occurring TCRs were grouped using DBSCAN, and TCRdist sequence similarity was added for clustering within HLA-allele-positive subsets. Co-occurrence clustering excluded repertoires with fewer than 30,000 or more than 120,000 public chains, plus five with anomalous nucleotide sharing. Imported from immuneACCESS, the table was reduced by TCRdb to in-frame sequences with V and J called. These copies leave out some clones; in studies compared against another copy, an unresolved V gene accounts for under half, and the cause of the remainder is not known. That table supplies the V and J calls and clone size; D and trimming were determined from the DNA. The sample data list about 190,000 clones, and around three quarters of these were observed just once. Less than 2% of the sample is held by the ten biggest clonotypes.

The cohort consisted of 670 or so healthy bone marrow donors. At the time of sampling, all cohort members were nominally healthy, though unrecorded immune exposures were likely present. The donor tested CMV seronegative, placing the donor among the roughly 340 seronegative members of the cohort. A peripheral blood sample was collected from each donor, and TCR beta sequencing was performed on peripheral blood mononuclear cells. Genomic DNA extraction from the blood cell samples was performed with the Qiagen DNeasy Blood Extraction Kit. The receptor comes from a woman aged 25 to 39 in good health and CMV-seronegative. Sequences were obtained from PBMCs. The chain couples TRBV5-6 to TRBJ2-2; 7 middle bases align to TRBD1. The CDR3 amino acid sequence is: CASSPRQGYTGELFF. In nucleotides, the sequence is TGTGCCAGCAGCCCACGACAGGGCTACACCGGGGAGCTGTTTTTT.